These 6 T cell receptor beta chains were all obtained from the same sample, sequenced in a study of blood T cell repertoires in COVID-19. Clones were read by immunoSEQ multiplex PCR, and TCRdb kept only the in-frame ones, dropping some. The sample yields 250,000 to 300,000 clones, approximately 90% seen once. Sequencing was carried out using PBMCs or T cells enriched from blood (not recorded which). These receptors came from a human donor in a cohort exposed to, infected with or recovered from COVID-19 (not recorded which). The donor label of this sample is uncertain.

This clone was observed a single time. This chain connects TRBV7-6 to TRBJ2-7; D perhaps matches TRBD1 (6 bases). V was pared by 0 bases and J by 2 bases, with 8 bases between. Looked up from germline, CDR1 is SGHVS and CDR2 is FNYEAQ. CDR3 size: 14 residues. The CDR3 is CASSLAQGPYEQYF. The CDR3 DNA reads as TGTGCCAGCAGCTTAGCACAGGGCCCCTACGAGCAGTACTTC.

This clone came up once. The V gene is TRBV4-3, the J gene TRBJ2-1, with 12 bases fitting TRBD1. The trim removed 0 bases at V and 8 bases at J, leaving 5 bases unmatched. The CDR3 contains 16 residues. CDR1 is LGHNA and CDR2 is YSLEER in the germline V gene. CDR3 coding DNA: TGCGCCAGCAGCCAAGATTGGGGGACAGGGGGCCATGAGCAGTTCTTC. Protein sequence: CASSQDWGTGGHEQFF.

The chain carries TRBV24-1 and TRBJ2-1, with 9 bases that match TRBD2. The junction had 10 bases not matched to a gene; V was cut back by 6 bases and J by 5 bases. CDR1 is KGHDR and CDR2 is SFDVKD in the germline V gene. This CDR3 has 16 residues. The CDR3 nucleotides are TGTGCCACCAGTATGGTACCTAGCGGGGTAAACAATGAGCAGTTCTTC. Protein product: CATSMVPSGVNNEQFF.

This rearrangement joins TRBV19 to TRBJ1-5; 9 bases agree with TRBD1. The CDR3 has 18 residues. V was clipped by 9 bases and J by 3 bases; unmatched bases: 18. Per the germline V gene, CDR1 is LNHDA and CDR2 is SQIVND (reference sequence). This chain's CDR3 is CAREGQGDERIDNQPQHF. As DNA, the CDR3 is TGTGCCAGAGAGGGACAGGGAGATGAGAGAATCGACAATCAGCCCCAGCATTTT.

The rearrangement uses TRBV5-1 and TRBJ2-3; weak D call: TRBD1 (5 bases). The V end lost 5 bases, the J end lost 3 bases, and 13 bases lay between the germline ends. There are 14 residues in the CDR3. Germline CDR1 SGHRS, CDR2 YFSETQ. CDR3 coding DNA: TGCGCCAGCAGTTTTGGAACAGGAACAGATACGCAGTATTTT. Translating it yields CASSFGTGTDTQYF.

The V and J genes are TRBV5-8 and TRBJ1-3; D is perhaps TRBD1 (6 bases). This CDR3 contains 17 residues. Trimming removed 0 bases at V and 0 bases at J, with 13 bases between. Germline CDR1 and CDR2: SGHTS and YDEGEE. In DNA form, the CDR3 reads TGTGCCAGCAGCTTGGACAGGGAATCCCTCTCTGGAAACACCATATATTTT. It translates to CASSLDRESLSGNTIYF.